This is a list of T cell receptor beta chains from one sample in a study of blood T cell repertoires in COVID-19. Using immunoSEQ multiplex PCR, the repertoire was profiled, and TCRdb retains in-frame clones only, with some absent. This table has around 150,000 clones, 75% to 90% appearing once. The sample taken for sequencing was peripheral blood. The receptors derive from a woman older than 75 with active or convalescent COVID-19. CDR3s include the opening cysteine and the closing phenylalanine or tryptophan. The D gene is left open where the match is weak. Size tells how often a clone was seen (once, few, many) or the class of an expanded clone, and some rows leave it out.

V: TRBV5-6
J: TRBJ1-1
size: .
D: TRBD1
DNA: TGTGCCAGCAGCAGGGGACAGGGAGTTCGAATGAACACTGAAGCTTTCTTT
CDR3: CASSRGQGVRMNTEAFF

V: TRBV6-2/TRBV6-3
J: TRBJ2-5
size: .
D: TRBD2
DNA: TGTGCCAGCAGTTCAGGACTAGCGGGGTACGAGACCCAGTACTTC
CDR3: CASSSGLAGYETQYF

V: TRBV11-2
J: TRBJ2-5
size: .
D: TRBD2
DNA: TGTGCCAGCAGCATTAGCGGGGGGTCGAAAGAGACCCAGTACTTC
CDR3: CASSISGGSKETQYF

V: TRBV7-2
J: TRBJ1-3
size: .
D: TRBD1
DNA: TGTGCCAGCAGCCCCGGGACAGACTCTGGAAACACCATATATTTT
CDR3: CASSPGTDSGNTIYF

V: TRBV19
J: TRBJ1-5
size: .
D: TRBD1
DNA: TGTGCCAGTACCGCTGACAGGGTACTAGGCCAGCCCCAGCATTTT
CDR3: CASTADRVLGQPQHF

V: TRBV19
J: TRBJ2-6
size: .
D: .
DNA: TGTGCCAGTAGTACCCAGGTTCCCAACTCTGGGGCCAACGTCCTGACTTTC
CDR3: CASSTQVPNSGANVLTF

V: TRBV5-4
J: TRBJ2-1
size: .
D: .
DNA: TGTGCCAGCAGCTTGGTGGGTGGGAGCTCCTACAATGAGCAGTTCTTC
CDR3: CASSLVGGSSYNEQFF

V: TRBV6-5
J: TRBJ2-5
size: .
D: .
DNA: TGTGCCAGCAGTAGGGGAGGAGAGACCCAGTACTTC
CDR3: CASSRGGETQYF

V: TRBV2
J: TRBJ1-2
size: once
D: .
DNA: TGTGCCAGCAGGGTAACGGGGGGCTACACCTTC
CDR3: CASRVTGGYTF

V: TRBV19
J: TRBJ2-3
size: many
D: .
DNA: TGTGCCAGTAGTATCGGCACAGATACGCAGTATTTT
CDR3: CASSIGTDTQYF

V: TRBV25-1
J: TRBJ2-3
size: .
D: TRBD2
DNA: TGTGCCAGCGGGACTAGCGGGGTCACAGATACGCAGTATTTT
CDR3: CASGTSGVTDTQYF

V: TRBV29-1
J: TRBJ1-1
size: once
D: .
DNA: TGCAGCGTTGAAGCCCAGTTCATGAACACTGAAGCTTTCTTT
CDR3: CSVEAQFMNTEAFF

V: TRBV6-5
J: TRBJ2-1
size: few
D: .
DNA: TGTGCCAGCAGTTACCTAGGCAGCCCGCAAATGAGGGAGCAGTTCTTC
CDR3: CASSYLGSPQMREQFF

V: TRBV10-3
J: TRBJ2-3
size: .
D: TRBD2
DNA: TGTGCCATCAGTGAGTCAGGTAGCGGGGAGGCAGATACGCAGTATTTT
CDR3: CAISESGSGEADTQYF

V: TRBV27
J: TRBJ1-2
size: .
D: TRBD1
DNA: TGTGCCAGCAGTCCACAGGGGGCGGTGAGTGGCTACACCTTC
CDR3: CASSPQGAVSGYTF

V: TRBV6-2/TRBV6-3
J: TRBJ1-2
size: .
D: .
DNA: TGTGCCAGCAGTTACCCCGGGCACAATCCGGGGTTTGGCTACACCTTC
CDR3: CASSYPGHNPGFGYTF

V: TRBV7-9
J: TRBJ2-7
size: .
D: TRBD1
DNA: TGTGCCAGCAGCTTACTTTTTGACAGGGGTCCCGAGCAGTACTTC
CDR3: CASSLLFDRGPEQYF

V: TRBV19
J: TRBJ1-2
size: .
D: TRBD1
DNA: TGTGCCAGTAGTCCTAGAGGACAGGGACTCTATGGCTACACCTTC
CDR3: CASSPRGQGLYGYTF

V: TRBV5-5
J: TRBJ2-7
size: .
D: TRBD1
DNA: TGTGCCAGCAGCACGACAGGGTACGAGCAGTACTTC
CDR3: CASSTTGYEQYF